These 8 T cell receptor beta chains came from one sample sequenced in a study of technical replicates of blood from a handful of donors. Sequencing was performed with immunoSEQ multiplex PCR; in TCRdb, only in-frame clones are kept and a portion is missing. The profile covers about 61,000 clones, with around 97% appearing a single time and 0.19% taken by the ten largest. Sample: T cells isolated from PBMCs. These TCRs come from a human donor in good health.

The chain is built from TRBV5-1 and TRBJ2-2; 10 nucleotides agree with TRBD1. Looked up from germline, CDR1 is SGHRS and CDR2 is YFSETQ. The junction had 8 bases not matched to a gene; V was cut back by 2 bases and J by 4 bases. This CDR3 is 17 amino acids long. CDR3 bases: TGCGCCAGCAGCTTTAGGCCGGACAGGGGGGGCACCGGGGAGCTGTTTTTT. The encoded protein is CASSFRPDRGGTGELFF.

The V and J genes are TRBV10-3 and TRBJ2-7; 12 bases agree with TRBD2. CDR1 and CDR2 from the germline V gene are ENHRY and SYGVKD. Trimming at V came to 5 bases and at J to 0 bases, leaving 5 bases not matched to a gene. This CDR3 contains 16 residues. CDR3 DNA sequence: TGTGCCATCAGTCTCCCGACTAGCGGGGGCTCCTACGAGCAGTACTTC. Translated, it gives CAISLPTSGGSYEQYF.

The V call is TRBV7-2, the J call TRBJ2-1, with 9 nucleotides matching TRBD2. Germline-derived CDR1 and CDR2 are SGHTA and FQGNSA. This CDR3 contains 16 residues. After removal of 5 bases from V and 5 bases from J, the junction contained 10 bases not matched to a gene. The CDR3 DNA reads TGTGCCAGCAGCGGAGGGGCTAGCGGGGTAAACAATGAGCAGTTCTTC. Translated, it gives CASSGGASGVNNEQFF.

This chain uses TRBV5-8 with TRBJ2-7; 8 bases map to TRBD1. Germline CDR1 and CDR2: SGHTS and YDEGEE. The trim removed 3 bases at V and 0 bases at J, leaving 5 bases unmatched. This CDR3 has 15 amino acids. The CDR3 region is CASSSGTGGSYEQYF. In DNA, the CDR3 is TGTGCCAGCAGCTCCGGGACAGGTGGCTCCTACGAGCAGTACTTC.

The chain uses TRBV6-5 and TRBJ2-5; 7 bases fit TRBD1. J was trimmed by 2 bases and V by 6 bases; bases with no gene match: 6. The CDR3 is 14 residues long. Germline V lookup: CDR1 MNHEY, CDR2 SVGAGI. The CDR3 DNA reads TGTGCCAGCAGCGGGACAGAGACACAAGAGACCCAGTACTTC. It codes for CASSGTETQETQYF.

The V call is TRBV19, the J call TRBJ2-5, with TRBD2 matching 10 bases. V was pared by 5 bases and J by 4 bases, with 4 bases of the junction left unmatched. The germline CDR1 and CDR2 sequences are LNHDA and SQIVND (reference sequence). The CDR3 consists of 14 residues. The chain's CDR3 is CASSQVAGGETQYF. CDR3 in DNA: TGTGCCAGTAGTCAAGTAGCGGGGGGAGAGACCCAGTACTTC.

V gene TRBV4-2 combines with J gene TRBJ2-5; 7 bases map to TRBD2. The CDR3 length is 14 residues. The V gene's germline CDR1 is LGHNA and CDR2 YNFKEQ. J lost 5 bases, V lost 0 bases, and 3 bases had no gene match. DNA of the CDR3: TGTGCCAGCAGCCAAGAATTAGCGGGCGAGACCCAGTACTTC. Translating it yields CASSQELAGETQYF.

CDR3 residues: CASSTGDTETQYF. The CDR3 DNA is TGTGCCAGTAGTACTGGCGACACAGAGACCCAGTACTTC. The rearrangement links TRBV19 to TRBJ2-5, with D unclear. The V end was cut by 4 bases, the J end by 4 bases, with 10 bases between. CDR3 length: 13 residues. Germline V gene lookup returns CDR1 LNHDA and CDR2 SQIVND (reference sequence).